A single sample is the source of the 12 T cell receptor beta chains below, sequenced in a study of blood T cell repertoires in COVID-19. Here immunoSEQ multiplex PCR was the method, and the copy in TCRdb shows in-frame clones only, minus some. The data hold about 480,000 clones, with more than 75% observed a single time. Material for sequencing was PBMCs or T cells enriched from blood (not recorded which). These receptor sequences come from a middle-aged woman who had recovered from COVID-19.

The chain links TRBV11-2 to TRBJ2-7; the D gene is possibly TRBD1 (5 bases). V was shortened by 1 base and J by 2 bases, with 12 bases between the two germline ends. This CDR3 comprises 15 residues. Germline values: CDR1 SGHAT, CDR2 FQNNGV. The CDR3 nucleotides are TGTGCCAGCAGCTTAGTATCCTCCAGGGCCTACGAGCAGTACTTC. Translation gives CASSLVSSRAYEQYF.

The chain has TRBV29-1 and TRBJ2-7, with 9 bases aligning to TRBD2. Germline V gene data show CDR1 as SQVTM and CDR2 as ANQGSEA. The CDR3 runs to 14 residues. V dropped 4 bases and J dropped 4; count of bases not matched to a gene: 8. The CDR3 nucleotides are TGCAGCGTTGGTAGCGGGAGTGTAAATTACGAGCAGTACTTC. Its translation is CSVGSGSVNYEQYF.

This chain uses TRBV18 with TRBJ2-1; TRBD2 aligns across 11 bases. The CDR3 spans 16 residues. The V and J ends lost 5 bases and 1 base, in that order; junction bases with no gene match: 4. CDR1 KGHSH and CDR2 LQKENI come from the germline V gene. CDR3: CASSDPSGRSYNEQFF. The CDR3 bases are TGTGCCAGCTCAGACCCTAGCGGGAGGTCCTACAATGAGCAGTTCTTC. Filled out from reference TRBV18 and TRBJ2-1, the complete variable domain reads NAGVMQNPRHLVRRRGQEARLRCSPMKGHSHVYWYRQLPEEGLKFMVYLQKENIIDESGMPKERFSAEFPKEGPSILRIQQVVRGDSAAYFCASSDPSGRSYNEQFFGPGTRLTVL.

Comment on this clone: Other DNA sequences within the sample encode an identical CDR3. The chain has TRBV12-3 or TRBV12-4 and TRBJ1-3; D is unresolved. V was pared by 5 bases and J by 4 bases, with 9 bases between. CDR3 length: 13 amino acids. The CDR3: CASSPGSGNTIYF. The CDR3 DNA is TGTGCCAGCAGTCCCGGGAGCGGAAACACCATATATTTT.

The rearrangement uses TRBV6-5 and TRBJ2-7, with 8 bases aligning to TRBD2. There are 16 residues in the CDR3. Trimming removed 1 base from V and 0 bases from J; junction bases left unmatched: 5. Looked up from germline, CDR1 is MNHEY and CDR2 is SVGAGI. The CDR3 protein is CASSYYGGGSSYEQYF. Here the CDR3 DNA reads TGTGCCAGCAGTTACTACGGGGGGGGGAGCTCCTACGAGCAGTACTTC.

This rearrangement joins TRBV9 to TRBJ2-7; 11 bases are a match to TRBD1. Trimming cost V 0 bases and J 2 bases; bases outside gene matches: 7. The germline V gene has CDR1 SGDLS and CDR2 YYNGEE. The CDR3 consists of 17 residues. The CDR3 loop reads CASSVAWGQGVTYEQYF. The CDR3, as DNA: TGTGCCAGCAGCGTAGCATGGGGACAGGGGGTAACCTACGAGCAGTACTTC.

The chain joins TRBV13 to TRBJ2-4, with D possibly matching TRBD2 (5 bases). V was cut by 4 bases and J by 2 bases, with 9 bases left in between. The CDR3 covers 14 residues. Germline assignment: CDR1 PRHDT and CDR2 FYEKMQ (reference sequence). The CDR3, as DNA: TGTGCCAGCAGCTCCACGGGGTCCAAAAACATTCAGTACTTC. Its protein is CASSSTGSKNIQYF. Supplemented by reference TRBV13 and TRBJ2-4, the full variable domain reads AAGVIQSPRHLIKEKRETATLKCYPIPRHDTVYWYQQGPGQDPQFLISFYEKMQSDKGSIPDRFSAQQFSDYHSELNMSSLELGDSALYFCASSSTGSKNIQYFGAGTRLSVL.

The sample holds one count of this clone. The rearrangement links TRBV12-3 or TRBV12-4 to TRBJ2-5, with unresolved D. Between the trimmed V and J ends, which lost 6 bases and 5 bases, there was a span of 13 bases. CDR3 length equals 13 residues. The CDR3, as DNA: TGTGCCAGCAGACTTTACAGCAGCGAGACCCAGTACTTC. Its protein product is CASRLYSSETQYF.

The chain carries TRBV3-1 (or the pseudogene TRBV3-2) and TRBJ1-2, with 7 positions matching TRBD1. J gave up 8 bases and V 3 bases, and 9 bases lay outside the gene matches. The germline V gene has CDR1 LGHDT and CDR2 YNNKEL (reference sequence). This CDR3 has 14 amino acids. The CDR3 nucleotides read TGTGCCAGCAGCCACGCACGGGACAGAGGAGGCTACACCTTC. This codes for CASSHARDRGGYTF.

This clone has only a few counts. The V call is TRBV9, the J call TRBJ2-1; D is possibly TRBD2 (6 bases). This CDR3 is built from 14 residues. Trimming stripped 0 bases from V and 7 bases from J, with 11 bases between. Germline V gene lookup returns CDR1 SGDLS and CDR2 YYNGEE. This CDR3 is CASSVAGADNEQFF. As DNA, the CDR3 is TGTGCCAGCAGCGTAGCGGGAGCCGATAATGAGCAGTTCTTC. Full variable domain (outside the CDR3, taken from reference TRBV9 and TRBJ2-1): DSGVTQTPKHLITATGQRVTLRCSPRSGDLSVYWYQQSLDQGLQFLIQYYNGEERAKGNILERFSAQQFPDLHSELNLSSLELGDSALYFCASSVAGADNEQFFGPGTRLTVL.

With regard to this clone: Mismatch with germline at one junction end may stem from a read error. The V call is TRBV7-7, the J call TRBJ1-6; D possibly corresponds to TRBD1 (5 bases). CDR1 is SSHAT and CDR2 is FNYEAQ in the germline V gene (reference sequence). The CDR3 sequence is 13 residues long. This CDR3 reads CASSLDTGSPLHF. CDR3 bases: TGTGCTAGCAGCTTAGATACAGGCTCACCCCTCCACTTT.

This chain uses TRBV10-1 with TRBJ1-1, with D possibly matching TRBD1 (5 bases). The CDR3 is made up of 13 amino acids. The germline V gene encodes CDR1 WNHNN and CDR2 SYGVQD (reference sequence). V dropped 5 bases and J dropped 4 bases, with 11 bases sitting between them. The CDR3 nucleotides read TGCGCCAGCAGTTCAGGGCTGGGCACTGAAGCTTTCTTT. Translating it yields CASSSGLGTEAFF.